This TCR beta chain was documented in a study of blood T cell repertoires in COVID-19. Study as a whole: T cells, B-cell-depleted T cells, or PBMCs provided the cDNA or gDNA that served as material.

Repertoires were generated with immunoSEQ multiplex PCR, while TCRdb's copy carries only in-frame clones and drops some. The table records 200,000 or so clones, roughly nine tenths of them present only once. CDR3 length: 16 residues. The trim removed 3 bases at V and 4 bases at J, leaving 7 bases unmatched. The germline V gene encodes CDR1 LNHDA and CDR2 SQIVND (reference sequence). Participants were placed into cohorts based on the clinical history they reported. The study counted Cohort 3 donors as recovered given two negative PCRs, clearance, or symptom resolution. The clonotype comes from a woman in her twenties or thirties who had recovered from COVID-19. Material for sequencing was PBMCs or T cells enriched from blood (not recorded which). This chain connects TRBV19 to TRBJ2-2; TRBD2 agrees at 8 bases. The CDR3 here is CASSMPSGGGTGELFF. The CDR3, as DNA: TGTGCCAGTAGTATGCCGAGCGGGGGAGGCACCGGGGAGCTGTTTTTT.